Below are 3 T cell receptor beta chains sequenced from a single sample in a study of blood T cell repertoires in COVID-19. Method: immunoSEQ multiplex PCR; TCRdb's copy keeps in-frame clones and lacks some. The sample carries approximately 160,000 clones, approximately 83% recorded once. The sequenced sample was peripheral blood. The source is an older man who had recovered from COVID-19.

V and J are TRBV29-1 and TRBJ2-1, with TRBD1 identical over 7 bases. This CDR3 is 14 amino acids long. Germline trimming cut 4 bases from V and 7 bases from J; bases unmatched to any gene: 10. Germline CDR1 is SQVTM and CDR2 is ANQGSEA. The CDR3 nucleotides read TGCAGCGTTGTCAGGGACAGCGAACCGAATGAGCAGTTCTTC. As protein: CSVVRDSEPNEQFF.

This clone was counted once. This rearrangement joins TRBV14 to TRBJ2-1, with TRBD1 as a possible D gene (7 bases). CDR3 length: 15 amino acids. V dropped 3 bases and J dropped 7 bases, with 16 bases sitting between them. The germline gives CDR1 SGHDN, CDR2 FVKESK. CDR3 protein: CASSHRQGLRNEQFF. DNA for the CDR3: TGTGCCAGCAGCCATAGACAGGGACTTAGGAATGAGCAGTTCTTC.

The gene calls are TRBV7-3 and TRBJ1-1; TRBD1 aligns across 9 bases. Germline-derived CDR1 and CDR2 are SGHTA and FQGTGA. CDR3 length: 15 amino acids. Trimming at V came to 5 bases and at J to 0 bases, leaving 4 bases not matched to a gene. CDR3 nucleotide sequence: TGTGCCAGCAGCAATGGACAGGGGATGAACACTGAAGCTTTCTTT. It specifies CASSNGQGMNTEAFF.